Presented here are 5 T cell receptor beta chains from one specimen sequenced in a study of blood T cell repertoires in COVID-19. Some clones are missing from TCRdb's copy, which holds only in-frame ones; the method was immunoSEQ multiplex PCR. The table records 250,000 to 400,000 clones, about 90% of them present only once. Sequencing was done on a sample of peripheral blood. These receptors came from a woman between 25 and 40 years old with COVID-19, enrolled during active disease.

J is TRBJ1-1 and V is TRBV19; a weak D match, TRBD1 (5 bases). The CDR3 contains 13 residues. The germline V gene has CDR1 LNHDA and CDR2 SQIVND (reference sequence). The V end lost 6 bases, the J end lost 2 bases, and 10 bases lay between the germline ends. This CDR3 reads CASSVTDNTEAFF. The CDR3 bases are TGTGCCAGTAGCGTGACAGATAACACTGAAGCTTTCTTT.

Only one count was recorded for this clone. The chain employs TRBV20-1 and TRBJ2-1; D possibly corresponds to TRBD2 (6 bases). The V gene's germline CDR1 is DFQATT and CDR2 SNEGSKA (reference sequence). The CDR3 sequence is 14 residues long. V was shortened by 3 bases and J by 3 bases, with 12 bases between the two germline ends. The CDR3 coding sequence is TGCAGTGCTAGTCCAGGAGGGTTCTACAATGAGCAGTTCTTC. This sequence encodes CSASPGGFYNEQFF.

This clone was recorded only once. The rearrangement links TRBV7-8 to TRBJ2-7, with unresolved D. CDR1 is SGHVS, CDR2 FQNEAQ, per germline. There are 13 residues in the CDR3. Trimming pared 5 bases from V and 3 bases from J, leaving 11 bases between. The CDR3: CASSPLTGYEQYF. CDR3 sequence (DNA): TGTGCCAGCAGCCCCCTCACCGGCTACGAGCAGTACTTC.

This chain links TRBV27 with TRBJ1-6, with a possible D match to TRBD1 (6 bases). Trimming took off 6 bases at V and 8 bases at J, with 11 bases between the two ends. Germline values: CDR1 MNHEY, CDR2 SMNVEV (reference sequence). This CDR3 has 13 amino acids. CDR3 nucleotides: TGTGCCAGCAGCACAGGGTCGGATTCACCCCTCCACTTT. It is translated as CASSTGSDSPLHF.

V usage is TRBV10-1 and J usage is TRBJ2-2; 10 nucleotides agree with TRBD2. With V trimmed by 6 bases and J by 7 bases, 8 bases remained unmatched. CDR3 length: 15 residues. CDR1 WNHNN and CDR2 SYGVQD come from the germline V gene (reference sequence). The CDR3 nucleotides read TGCGCCAGCAGCATCCAGCGGGAGGGAGTCGGGGAGCTGTTTTTT. It specifies CASSIQREGVGELFF.